The present entry profiles one T cell receptor beta chain with its context. Its specificity is unknown. The data originate from a study of T-cell reconstitution after alpha-beta-depleted transplantation in children. Findings and limits, study-wide: Several hundred rapidly expanded clones from non-depleted graft cells reportedly supplied alpha-beta T cells about two months post-transplant. Newly generated T cells supplied most T-cell counts and diversity one year post-transplant. After transplant, high TCRbeta diversity at day 60 in some patients arose from surviving recipient T cells and thymic progenitors.

Preparation of the TCRbeta library was carried out with unique molecular identifiers. TCRdb passed the PCR reads through MiXCR, listing each CDR3 protein once. Here the sample spans some 200,000 distinct CDR3 sequences, roughly a tenth being singletons. This TCR derives from a child younger than two with acute myeloid leukemia, due to receive a stem cell transplant. The sample was PBMCs, taken before TCRalphabeta/CD19-depleted stem cell transplant.

The CDR3, as DNA: TGTGCCAGCAGTTACCCCGGGAGGGGCGAGCAGTACTTC. Translated, it gives CASSYPGRGEQYF. This chain links TRBV6-5 with TRBJ2-7; 8 nucleotides line up with TRBD2. CDR1 and CDR2 (germline): MNHEY, SVGAGI. Germline trimming cut 2 bases from V and 6 bases from J; bases unmatched to any gene: 3. This CDR3 is built from 13 residues.